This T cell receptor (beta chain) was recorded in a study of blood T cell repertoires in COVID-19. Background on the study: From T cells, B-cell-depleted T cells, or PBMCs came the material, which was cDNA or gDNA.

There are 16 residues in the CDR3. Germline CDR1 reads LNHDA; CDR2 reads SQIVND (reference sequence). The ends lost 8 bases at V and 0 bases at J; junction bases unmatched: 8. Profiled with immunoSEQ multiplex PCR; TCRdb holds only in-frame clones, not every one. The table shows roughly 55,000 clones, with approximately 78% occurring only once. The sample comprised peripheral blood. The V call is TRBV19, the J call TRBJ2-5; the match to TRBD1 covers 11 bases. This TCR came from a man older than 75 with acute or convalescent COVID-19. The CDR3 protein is CASLGQGALDQETQYF. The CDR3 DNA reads TGTGCCAGTCTTGGACAGGGGGCATTGGACCAAGAGACCCAGTACTTC.